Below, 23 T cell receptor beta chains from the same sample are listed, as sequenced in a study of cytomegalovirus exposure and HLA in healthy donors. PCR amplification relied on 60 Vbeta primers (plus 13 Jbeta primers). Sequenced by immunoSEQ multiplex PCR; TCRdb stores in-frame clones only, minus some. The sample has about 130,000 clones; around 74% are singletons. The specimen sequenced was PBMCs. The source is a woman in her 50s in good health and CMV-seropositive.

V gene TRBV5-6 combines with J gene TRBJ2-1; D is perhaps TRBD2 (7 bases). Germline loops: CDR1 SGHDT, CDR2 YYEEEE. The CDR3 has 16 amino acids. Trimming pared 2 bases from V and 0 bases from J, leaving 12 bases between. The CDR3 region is CASSFVGGRSYNEQFF. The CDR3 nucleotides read TGTGCCAGCAGCTTCGTCGGGGGGCGCTCCTACAATGAGCAGTTCTTC.

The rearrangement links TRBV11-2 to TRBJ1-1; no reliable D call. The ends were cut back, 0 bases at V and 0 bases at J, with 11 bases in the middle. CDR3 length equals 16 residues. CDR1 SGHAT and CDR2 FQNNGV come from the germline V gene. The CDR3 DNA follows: TGTGCCAGCAGCTTAGATCTCCAGGTCATGAACACTGAAGCTTTCTTT. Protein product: CASSLDLQVMNTEAFF.

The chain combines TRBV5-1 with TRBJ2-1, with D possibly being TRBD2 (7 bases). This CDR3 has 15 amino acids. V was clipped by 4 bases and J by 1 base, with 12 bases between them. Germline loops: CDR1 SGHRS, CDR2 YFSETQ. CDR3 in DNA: TGCGCCAGCAGCGAGGGGGGAGGGTCCTACAATGAGCAGTTCTTC. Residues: CASSEGGGSYNEQFF.

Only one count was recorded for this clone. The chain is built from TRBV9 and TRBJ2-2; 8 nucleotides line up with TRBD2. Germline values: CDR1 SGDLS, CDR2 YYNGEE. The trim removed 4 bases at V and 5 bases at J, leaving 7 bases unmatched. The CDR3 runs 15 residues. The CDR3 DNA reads TGTGCCAGCAGCCTGGGACTAGTGGGGACCGGGGAGCTGTTTTTT. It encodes CASSLGLVGTGELFF. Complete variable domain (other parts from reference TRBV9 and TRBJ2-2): DSGVTQTPKHLITATGQRVTLRCSPRSGDLSVYWYQQSLDQGLQFLIQYYNGEERAKGNILERFSAQQFPDLHSELNLSSLELGDSALYFCASSLGLVGTGELFFGEGSRLTVL.

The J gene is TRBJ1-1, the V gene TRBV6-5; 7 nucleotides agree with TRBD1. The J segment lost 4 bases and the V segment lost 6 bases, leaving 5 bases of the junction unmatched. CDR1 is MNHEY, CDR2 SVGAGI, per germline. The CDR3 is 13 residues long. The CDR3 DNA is TGTGCCAGCAGCCGAACAGGGGTCACTGAAGCTTTCTTT. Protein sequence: CASSRTGVTEAFF.

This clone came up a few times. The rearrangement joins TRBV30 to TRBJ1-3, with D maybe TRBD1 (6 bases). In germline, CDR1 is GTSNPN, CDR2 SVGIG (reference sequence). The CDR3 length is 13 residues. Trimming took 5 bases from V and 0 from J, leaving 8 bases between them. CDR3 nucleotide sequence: TGTGCCTGGGGGGACAACTCTGGAAACACCATATATTTT. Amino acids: CAWGDNSGNTIYF.

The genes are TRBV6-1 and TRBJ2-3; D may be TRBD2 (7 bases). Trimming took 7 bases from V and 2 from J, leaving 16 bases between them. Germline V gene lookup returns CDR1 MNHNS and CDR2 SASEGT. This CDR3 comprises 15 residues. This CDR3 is CASTKGGHFTDTQYF. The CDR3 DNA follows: TGTGCCAGCACAAAGGGGGGGCACTTCACAGATACGCAGTATTTT.

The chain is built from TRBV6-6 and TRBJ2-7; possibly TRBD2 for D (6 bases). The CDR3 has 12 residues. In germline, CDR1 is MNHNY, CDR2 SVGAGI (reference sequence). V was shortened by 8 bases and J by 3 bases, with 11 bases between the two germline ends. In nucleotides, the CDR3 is TGTGCCAGCTACTCCGGGAGCTACGAGCAGTACTTC. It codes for CASYSGSYEQYF.

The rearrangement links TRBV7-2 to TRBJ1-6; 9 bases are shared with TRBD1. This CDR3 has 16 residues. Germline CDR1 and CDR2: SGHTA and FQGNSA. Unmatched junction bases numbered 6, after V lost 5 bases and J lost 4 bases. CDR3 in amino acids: CASSEVGQGYNSPLHF. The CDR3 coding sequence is TGTGCCAGCAGCGAAGTAGGACAGGGGTATAATTCACCCCTCCACTTT.

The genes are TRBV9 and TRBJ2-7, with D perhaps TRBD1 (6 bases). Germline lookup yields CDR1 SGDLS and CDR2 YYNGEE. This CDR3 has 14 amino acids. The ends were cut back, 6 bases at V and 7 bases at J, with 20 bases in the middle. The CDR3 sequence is CASTSGVQGGEQYF. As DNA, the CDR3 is TGTGCCAGCACCTCAGGGGTGCAGGGTGGGGAGCAGTACTTC.

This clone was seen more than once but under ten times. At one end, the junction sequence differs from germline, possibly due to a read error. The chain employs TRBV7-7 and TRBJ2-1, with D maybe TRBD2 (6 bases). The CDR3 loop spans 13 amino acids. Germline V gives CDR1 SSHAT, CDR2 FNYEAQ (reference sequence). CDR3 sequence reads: CASSYSGYNEQFF. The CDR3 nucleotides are TGTGCTAGCAGCTATAGCGGCTACAATGAGCAGTTCTTC.

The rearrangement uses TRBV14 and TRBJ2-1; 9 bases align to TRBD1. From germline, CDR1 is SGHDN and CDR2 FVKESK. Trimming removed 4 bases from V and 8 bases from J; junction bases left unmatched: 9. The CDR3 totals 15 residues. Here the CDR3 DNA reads TGTGCCAGCAGCCGGGGGACAGGGAGCGGGCATGAGCAGTTCTTC. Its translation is CASSRGTGSGHEQFF.

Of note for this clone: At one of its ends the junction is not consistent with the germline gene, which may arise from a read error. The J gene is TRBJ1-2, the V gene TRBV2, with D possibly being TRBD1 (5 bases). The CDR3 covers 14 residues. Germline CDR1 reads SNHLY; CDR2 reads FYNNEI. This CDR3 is CASTERRDGYGYTF. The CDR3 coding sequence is TGTGCCAGCACTGAACGGAGGGACGGCTATGGCTACACCTTC.

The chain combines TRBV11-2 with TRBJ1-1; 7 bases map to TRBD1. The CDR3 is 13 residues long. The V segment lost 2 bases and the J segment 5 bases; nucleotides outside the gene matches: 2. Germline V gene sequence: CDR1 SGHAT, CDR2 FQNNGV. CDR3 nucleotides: TGTGCCAGCAGCTTAATGACAGGGACTGAAGCTTTCTTT. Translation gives CASSLMTGTEAFF.

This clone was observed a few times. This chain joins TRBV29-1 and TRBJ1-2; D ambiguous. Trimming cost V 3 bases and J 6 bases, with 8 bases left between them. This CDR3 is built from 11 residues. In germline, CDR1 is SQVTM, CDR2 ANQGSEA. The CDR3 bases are TGCAGCGTTGAGGGAGGAGATGGCTACACCTTC. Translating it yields CSVEGGDGYTF.

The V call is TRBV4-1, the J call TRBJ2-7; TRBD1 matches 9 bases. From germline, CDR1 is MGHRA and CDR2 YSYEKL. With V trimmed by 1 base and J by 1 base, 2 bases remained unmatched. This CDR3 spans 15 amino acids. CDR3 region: CASSQGGTGSYEQYF. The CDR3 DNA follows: TGCGCCAGCAGCCAAGGGGGGACAGGGTCCTACGAGCAGTACTTC.

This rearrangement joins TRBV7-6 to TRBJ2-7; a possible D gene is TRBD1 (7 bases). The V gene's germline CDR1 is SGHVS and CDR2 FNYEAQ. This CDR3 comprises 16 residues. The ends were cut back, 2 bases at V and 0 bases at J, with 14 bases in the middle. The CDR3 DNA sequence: TGTGCCAGCAGCTTACCCGGGGGACAGAGCTCCTACGAGCAGTACTTC. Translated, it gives CASSLPGGQSSYEQYF.

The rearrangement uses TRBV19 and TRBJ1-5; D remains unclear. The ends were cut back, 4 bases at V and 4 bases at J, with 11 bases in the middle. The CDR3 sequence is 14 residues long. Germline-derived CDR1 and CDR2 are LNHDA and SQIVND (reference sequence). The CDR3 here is CASSRAQRNQPQHF. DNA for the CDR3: TGTGCCAGTAGTAGGGCGCAGCGGAATCAGCCCCAGCATTTT.

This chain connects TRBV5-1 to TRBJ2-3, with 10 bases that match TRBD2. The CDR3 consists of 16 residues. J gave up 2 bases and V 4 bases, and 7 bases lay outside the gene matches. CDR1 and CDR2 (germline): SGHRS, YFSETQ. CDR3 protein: CASSPGAGGLTDTQYF. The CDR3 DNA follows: TGCGCCAGCAGCCCGGGAGCGGGGGGGCTCACAGATACGCAGTATTTT.

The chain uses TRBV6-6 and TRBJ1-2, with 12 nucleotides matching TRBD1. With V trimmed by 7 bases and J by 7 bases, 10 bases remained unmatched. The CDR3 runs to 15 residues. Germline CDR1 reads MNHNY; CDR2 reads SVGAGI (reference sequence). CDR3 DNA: TGTGCCAGCAAAAAAGCCGGGACAGGGGGCCGTGGCTACACCTTC. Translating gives CASKKAGTGGRGYTF.

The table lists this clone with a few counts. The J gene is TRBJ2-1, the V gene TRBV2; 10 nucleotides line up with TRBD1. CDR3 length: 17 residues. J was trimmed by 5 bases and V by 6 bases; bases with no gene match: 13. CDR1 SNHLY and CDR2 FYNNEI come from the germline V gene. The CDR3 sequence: CASRLLPGTGANNEQFF. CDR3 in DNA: TGTGCCAGCAGATTACTACCCGGGACAGGGGCCAACAATGAGCAGTTCTTC.

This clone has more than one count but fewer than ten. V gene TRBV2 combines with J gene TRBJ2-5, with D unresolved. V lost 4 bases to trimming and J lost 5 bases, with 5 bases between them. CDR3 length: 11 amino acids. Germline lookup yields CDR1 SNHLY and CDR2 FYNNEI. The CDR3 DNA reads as TGTGCCAGCAGTGTCTCGGAGACCCAGTACTTC. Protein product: CASSVSETQYF.

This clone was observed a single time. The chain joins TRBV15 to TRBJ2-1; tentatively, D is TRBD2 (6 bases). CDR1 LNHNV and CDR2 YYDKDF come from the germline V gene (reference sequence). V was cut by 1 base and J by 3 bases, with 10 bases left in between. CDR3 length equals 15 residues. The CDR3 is CATSRGTTLYNEQFF. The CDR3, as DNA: TGTGCCACCAGCAGAGGGACTACACTCTACAATGAGCAGTTCTTC.